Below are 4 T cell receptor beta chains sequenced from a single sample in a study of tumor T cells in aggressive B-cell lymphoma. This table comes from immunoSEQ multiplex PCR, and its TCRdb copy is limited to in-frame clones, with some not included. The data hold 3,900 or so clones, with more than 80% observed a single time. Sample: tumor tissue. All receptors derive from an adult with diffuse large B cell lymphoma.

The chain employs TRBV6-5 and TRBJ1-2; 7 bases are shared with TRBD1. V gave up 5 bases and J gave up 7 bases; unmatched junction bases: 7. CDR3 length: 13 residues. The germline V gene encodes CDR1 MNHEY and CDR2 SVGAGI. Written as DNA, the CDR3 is TGTGCCAGCAGTATCGCCGGGACAGTTGGCTACACCTTC. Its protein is CASSIAGTVGYTF.

This CDR3 is CASSEFPYNEQFF. Here the CDR3 DNA reads TGTGCCAGCAGTGAATTCCCGTACAATGAGCAGTTCTTC. This sequence joins TRBV2 and TRBJ2-1, with D hard to call. CDR3 size: 13 residues. From germline, CDR1 is SNHLY and CDR2 FYNNEI. The V end lost 2 bases, the J end lost 4 bases, and 6 bases lay between the germline ends.

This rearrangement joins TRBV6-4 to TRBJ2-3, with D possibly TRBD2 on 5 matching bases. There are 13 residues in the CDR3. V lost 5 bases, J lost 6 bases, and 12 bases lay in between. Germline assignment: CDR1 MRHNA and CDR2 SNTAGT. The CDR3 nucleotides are TGTGCCAGCAGTCTGGGAGAGACGGATACGCAGTATTTT. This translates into CASSLGETDTQYF.

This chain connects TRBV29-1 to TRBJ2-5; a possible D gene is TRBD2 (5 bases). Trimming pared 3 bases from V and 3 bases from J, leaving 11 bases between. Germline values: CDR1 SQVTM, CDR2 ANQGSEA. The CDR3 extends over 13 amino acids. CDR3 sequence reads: CSVDSGYEETQYF. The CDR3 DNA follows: TGCAGCGTTGACTCGGGGTATGAAGAGACCCAGTACTTC.